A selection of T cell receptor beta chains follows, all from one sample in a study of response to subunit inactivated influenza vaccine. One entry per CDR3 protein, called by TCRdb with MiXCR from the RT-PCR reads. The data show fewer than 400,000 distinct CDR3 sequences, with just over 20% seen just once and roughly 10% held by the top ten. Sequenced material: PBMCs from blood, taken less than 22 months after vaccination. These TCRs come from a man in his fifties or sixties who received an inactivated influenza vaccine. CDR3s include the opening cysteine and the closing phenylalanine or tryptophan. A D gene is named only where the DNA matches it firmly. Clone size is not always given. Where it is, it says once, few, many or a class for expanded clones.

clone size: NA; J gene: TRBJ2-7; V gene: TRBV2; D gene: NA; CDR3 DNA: TGTGCCAGCAGTGAAGGCCCCGGGTCGCGGGCCTACGAGCAGTACTTC; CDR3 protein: CASSEGPGSRAYEQYF
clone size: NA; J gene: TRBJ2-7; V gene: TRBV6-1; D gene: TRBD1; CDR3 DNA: TGTGCCAGCAGATTCCGGGACAGGGGTACCTACGAGCAGTACTTC; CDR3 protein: CASRFRDRGTYEQYF
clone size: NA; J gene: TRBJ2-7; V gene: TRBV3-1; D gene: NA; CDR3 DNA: TGTGCCAGCAGCCAAGAAGCCAGGCTTTACGAGCAGTACTTC; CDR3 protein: CASSQEARLYEQYF
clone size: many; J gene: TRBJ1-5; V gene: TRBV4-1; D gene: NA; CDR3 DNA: TGCGCCAGCAGGGCACAGGGAAGGGGCCAGCCCCAGCATTTT; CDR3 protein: CASRAQGRGQPQHF
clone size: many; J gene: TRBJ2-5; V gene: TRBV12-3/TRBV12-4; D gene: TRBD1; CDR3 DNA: TGTGCCAGCAGTTTTGAGATAGGACAGGGAAAAGAGACCCAGTACTTC; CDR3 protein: CASSFEIGQGKETQYF
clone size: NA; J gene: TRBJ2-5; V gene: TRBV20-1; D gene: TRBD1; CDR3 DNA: TGCAGTGCGTCCGACAGGGCCCGGGAGACCCAGTACTTC; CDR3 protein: CSASDRARETQYF
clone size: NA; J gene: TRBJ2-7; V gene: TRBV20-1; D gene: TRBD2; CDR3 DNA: TGCAGTGCTAGAGAAGCGAGCGGGAGGGCCCACGAGCAGTACTTC; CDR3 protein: CSAREASGRAHEQYF
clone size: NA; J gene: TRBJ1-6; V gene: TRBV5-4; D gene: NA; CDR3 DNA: TGTGCCAGCAGCCCAGCGAGGACCCAGTATAATTCACCCCTCCACTTT; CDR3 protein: CASSPARTQYNSPLHF
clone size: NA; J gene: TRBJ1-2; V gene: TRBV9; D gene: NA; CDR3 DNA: TGTGCCAGCAGCCCATATTCTGGTACACGCTATGGCTACACCTTC; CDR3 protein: CASSPYSGTRYGYTF
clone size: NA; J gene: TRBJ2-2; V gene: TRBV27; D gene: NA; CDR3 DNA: TGTGCCAGCAGTCCCTTACCAACCGGGGAGCTGTTTTTT; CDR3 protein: CASSPLPTGELFF
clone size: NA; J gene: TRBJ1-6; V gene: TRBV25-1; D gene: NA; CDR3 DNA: TGTGCCAGCCTAATGGCGGGCAATGCGAATTCACCCCTCCACTTT; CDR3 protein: CASLMAGNANSPLHF
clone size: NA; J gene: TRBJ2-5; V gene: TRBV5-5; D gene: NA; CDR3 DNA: TGTGCCAGCAGCCGGGACCGACTAACCCAGTACTTC; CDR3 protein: CASSRDRLTQYF
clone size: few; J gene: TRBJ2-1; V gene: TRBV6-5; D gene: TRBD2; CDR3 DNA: TGTGCCAGCAGTTCAAGCGGGGGGGTTTCCAATGAGCAGTTCTTC; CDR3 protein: CASSSSGGVSNEQFF
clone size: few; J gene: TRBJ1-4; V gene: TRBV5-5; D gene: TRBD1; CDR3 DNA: TGTGCCAGCAGCTCTGTCAGGGGGGCGCTTAATGAAAAGCTGTTTTTT; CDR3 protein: CASSSVRGALNEKLFF
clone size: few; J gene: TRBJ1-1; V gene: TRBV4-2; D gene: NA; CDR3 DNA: TGTGCCAGCAGCCAAGATCGGGGGGATATGAACACTGAAGCTTTCTTT; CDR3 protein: CASSQDRGDMNTEAFF
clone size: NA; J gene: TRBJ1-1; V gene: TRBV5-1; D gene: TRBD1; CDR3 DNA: TGCGCCAGCAGCTTGGGTCCCCCGGACAGGAATAGTAGAGCTTTCTTT; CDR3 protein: CASSLGPPDRNSRAFF
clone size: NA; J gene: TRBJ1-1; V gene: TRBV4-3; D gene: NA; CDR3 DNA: TGCGCCAGCAGCCAAGCGTGGGGTTACACTGAAGCTTTCTTT; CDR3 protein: CASSQAWGYTEAFF
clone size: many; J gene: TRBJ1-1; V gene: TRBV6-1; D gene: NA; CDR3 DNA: TGTGCCAGCAGCTGGGGACAGAACACTGAAGCTTTCTTT; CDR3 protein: CASSWGQNTEAFF
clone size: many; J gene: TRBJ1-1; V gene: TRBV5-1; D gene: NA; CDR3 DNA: TGCGCCAGCAGCTTGGTTTATCTCGGGAGTGAAGCTTTCTTT; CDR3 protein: CASSLVYLGSEAFF
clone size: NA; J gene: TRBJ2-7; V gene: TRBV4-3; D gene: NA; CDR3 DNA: TGCGCCAGCAGCCAAGAGTACTCCGTTTCCTACGAGCAGTACTTC; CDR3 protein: CASSQEYSVSYEQYF
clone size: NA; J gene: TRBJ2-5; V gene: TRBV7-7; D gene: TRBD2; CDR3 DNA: TGTGCTAGCAGCCAGACTAGCGGGGGCCGTGAGACCCAGTACTTC; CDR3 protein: CASSQTSGGRETQYF
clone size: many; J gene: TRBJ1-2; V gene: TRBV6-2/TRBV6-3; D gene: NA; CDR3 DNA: TGTGCCAGCAGTTATGGAAGCGGCTACACCTTC; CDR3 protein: CASSYGSGYTF
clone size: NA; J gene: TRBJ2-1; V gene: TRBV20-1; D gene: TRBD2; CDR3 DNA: TGCAGTGCTAGCGGGGGGGTAGAGGGGACCTCCTACAATGAGCAGTTCTTC; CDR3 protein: CSASGGVEGTSYNEQFF
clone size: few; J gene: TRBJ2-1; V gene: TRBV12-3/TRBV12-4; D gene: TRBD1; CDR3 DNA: TGTGCCAGCAGAGATCGGACAGGGAACAATGAGCAGTTCTTC; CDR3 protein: CASRDRTGNNEQFF